One TCR beta chain is described in this entry. Germline trimming cut 4 bases from V and 7 bases from J; bases unmatched to any gene: 8. Germline V gene data show CDR1 as SQVTM and CDR2 as ANQGSEA. CDR3 length equals 14 residues. The entry originates in a study of blood T cell repertoires in COVID-19. Using immunoSEQ multiplex PCR, the repertoire was profiled, and TCRdb retains in-frame clones only, with some absent. Of under 200,000 clones in the sample, approximately 88% were seen once. The sequence was collected from a woman aged 55-75 years who had recovered from COVID-19. The chain combines TRBV29-1 with TRBJ1-2, with 11 bases aligning to TRBD1. The sequenced sample was PBMCs or T cells enriched from blood (not recorded which). CDR3 nucleotides: TGCAGCGTTGGAAATCCGGGACAGGGGGTTGGCTACACCTTC. It yields the protein CSVGNPGQGVGYTF.